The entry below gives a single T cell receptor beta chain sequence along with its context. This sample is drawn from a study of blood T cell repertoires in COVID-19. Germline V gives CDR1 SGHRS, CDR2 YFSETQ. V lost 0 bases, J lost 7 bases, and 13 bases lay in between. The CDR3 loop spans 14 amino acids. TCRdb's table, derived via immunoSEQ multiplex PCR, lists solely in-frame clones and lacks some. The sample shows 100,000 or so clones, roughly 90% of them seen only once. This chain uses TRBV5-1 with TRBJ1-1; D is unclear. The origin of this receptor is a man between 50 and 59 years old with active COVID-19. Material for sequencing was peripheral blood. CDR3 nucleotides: TGCGCCAGCAGCTTGGCCGTAGGTTCAGGTGAAGCTTTCTTT. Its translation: CASSLAVGSGEAFF.